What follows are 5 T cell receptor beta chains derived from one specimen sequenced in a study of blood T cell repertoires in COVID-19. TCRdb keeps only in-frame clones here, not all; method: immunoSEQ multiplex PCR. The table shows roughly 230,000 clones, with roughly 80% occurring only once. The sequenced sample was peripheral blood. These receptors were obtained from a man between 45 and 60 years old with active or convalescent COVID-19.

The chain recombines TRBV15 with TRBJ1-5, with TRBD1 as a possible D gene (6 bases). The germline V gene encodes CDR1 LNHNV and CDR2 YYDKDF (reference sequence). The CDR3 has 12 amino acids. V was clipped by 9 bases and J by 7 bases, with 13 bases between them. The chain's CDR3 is CATGGGLQPQHF. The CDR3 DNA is TGTGCCACAGGGGGGGGCCTCCAGCCCCAGCATTTT.

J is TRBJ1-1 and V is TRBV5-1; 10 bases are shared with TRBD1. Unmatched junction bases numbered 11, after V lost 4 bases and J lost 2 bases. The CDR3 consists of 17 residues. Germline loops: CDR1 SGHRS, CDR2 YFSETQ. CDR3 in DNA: TGCGCCAGCAGCCTCCGACCGGACAGGGGGGTCAACACTGAAGCTTTCTTT. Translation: CASSLRPDRGVNTEAFF.

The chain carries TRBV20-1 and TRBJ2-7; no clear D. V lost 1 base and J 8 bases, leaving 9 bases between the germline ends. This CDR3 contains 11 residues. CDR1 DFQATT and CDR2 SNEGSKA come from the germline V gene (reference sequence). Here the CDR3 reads CSARASRKQYF. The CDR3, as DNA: TGCAGTGCTAGAGCGTCGAGAAAGCAGTACTTC.

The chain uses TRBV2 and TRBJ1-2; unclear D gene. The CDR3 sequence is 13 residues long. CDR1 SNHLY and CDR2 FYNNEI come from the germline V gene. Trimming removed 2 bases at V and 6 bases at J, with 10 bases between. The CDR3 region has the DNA TGTGCCAGCAGTGAAAGGCGGGAGAATGGCTACACCTTC. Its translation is CASSERRENGYTF.

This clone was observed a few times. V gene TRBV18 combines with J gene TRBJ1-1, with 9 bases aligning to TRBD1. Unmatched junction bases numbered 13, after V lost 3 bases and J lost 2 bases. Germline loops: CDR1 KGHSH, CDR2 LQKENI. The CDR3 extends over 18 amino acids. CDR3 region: CASSPRTPGQGINTEAFF. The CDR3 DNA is TGTGCCAGCTCACCTCGTACTCCGGGACAGGGAATCAACACTGAAGCTTTCTTT.